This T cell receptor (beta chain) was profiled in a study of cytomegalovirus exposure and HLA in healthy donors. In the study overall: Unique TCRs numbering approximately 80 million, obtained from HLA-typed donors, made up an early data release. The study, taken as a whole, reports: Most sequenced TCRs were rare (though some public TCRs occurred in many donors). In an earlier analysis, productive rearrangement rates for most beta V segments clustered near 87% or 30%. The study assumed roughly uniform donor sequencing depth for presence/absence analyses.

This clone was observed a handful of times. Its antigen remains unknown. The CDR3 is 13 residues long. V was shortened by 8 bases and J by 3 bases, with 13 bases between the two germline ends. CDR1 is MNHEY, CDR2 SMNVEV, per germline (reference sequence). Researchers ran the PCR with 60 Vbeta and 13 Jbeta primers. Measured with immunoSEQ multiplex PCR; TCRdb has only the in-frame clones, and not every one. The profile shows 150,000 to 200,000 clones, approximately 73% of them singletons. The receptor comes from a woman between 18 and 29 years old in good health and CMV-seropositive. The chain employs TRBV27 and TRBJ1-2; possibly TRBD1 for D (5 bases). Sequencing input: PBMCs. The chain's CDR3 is CASSAGTHYGYTF. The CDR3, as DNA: TGTGCCAGCTCCGCCGGGACTCACTATGGCTACACCTTC.